The sample holds one count of the clone carrying this T cell receptor beta chain. The target antigen is unknown. Noted time point: week 47, end of study. Each dose delivered 300 ug of mutant IDH1 20-mer peptide subcutaneously with imiquimod. Germline values: CDR1 MRHNA, CDR2 SNTAGT. The ends lost 4 bases at V and 7 bases at J; junction bases unmatched: 0. The CDR3 has 13 residues. Generated by immunoSEQ multiplex PCR, the TCRdb table keeps only in-frame clones and is missing some. The sample includes 30,000 to 35,000 clones, roughly nine tenths of them seen just once. The data derive from a study of a mutant IDH1 vaccine in newly diagnosed glioma. About the study: Once 4-6 weeks had passed after radiotherapy alone, vaccination started, or it started with temozolomide cycles.

General observations from the study: A vaccine-induced immune response developed in roughly 93% of the patients.

The sample was PBMCs, taken from a glioma patient whose treatment included an IDH1 peptide vaccine. The rearrangement joins TRBV6-4 to TRBJ1-6, with 8 bases identical to TRBD1. The TCR sequence derives from a man between 35 and 55 years old with glioma. CDR3 in DNA: TGTGCCAGCAGTGGGGACAGGAATTCACCCCTCCACTTT. It is translated as CASSGDRNSPLHF.